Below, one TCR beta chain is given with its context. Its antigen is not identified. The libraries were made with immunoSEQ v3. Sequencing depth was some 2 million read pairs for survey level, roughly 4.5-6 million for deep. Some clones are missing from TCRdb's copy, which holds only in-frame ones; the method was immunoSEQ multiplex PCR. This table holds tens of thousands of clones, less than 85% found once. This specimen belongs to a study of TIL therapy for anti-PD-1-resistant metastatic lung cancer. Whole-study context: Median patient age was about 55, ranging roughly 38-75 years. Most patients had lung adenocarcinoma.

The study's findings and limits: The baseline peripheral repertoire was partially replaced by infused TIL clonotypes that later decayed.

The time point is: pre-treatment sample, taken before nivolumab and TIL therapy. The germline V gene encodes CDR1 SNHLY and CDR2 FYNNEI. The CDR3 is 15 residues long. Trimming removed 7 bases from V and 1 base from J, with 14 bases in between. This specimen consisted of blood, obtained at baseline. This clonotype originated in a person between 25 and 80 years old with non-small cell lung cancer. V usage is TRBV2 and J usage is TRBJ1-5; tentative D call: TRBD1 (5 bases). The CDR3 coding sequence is TGTGCCAGCACATTTGAGACAGCGAGCAATCAGCCCCAGCATTTT. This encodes CASTFETASNQPQHF.